This is a list of T cell receptor beta chains from one sample in a study of blood T cell repertoires in COVID-19. Clones were read by immunoSEQ multiplex PCR, and TCRdb kept only the in-frame ones, dropping some. The sample lists roughly 340,000 clones, over 75% occurring once. Sequenced sample: PBMCs or T cells enriched from blood (not recorded which). These receptor sequences come from a man aged 18 to 29 who had recovered from COVID-19. Both conserved end residues are part of each CDR3. The D gene is left open where the match is weak. Not all rows give a size; the values are once, few, many and, for expanded clones, a class.

j_gene: TRBJ1-5
d_gene: -
v_gene: TRBV19
abundance: -
CDR3nt: TGTGCCAGTAGTATAGGGACAGAGATATCCGGTCAGCCCCAGCATTTT
CDR3aa: CASSIGTEISGQPQHF

j_gene: TRBJ1-1
d_gene: -
v_gene: TRBV19
abundance: -
CDR3nt: TGTGCCAGTACCTCCTGGGGCATGAACACTGAAGCTTTCTTT
CDR3aa: CASTSWGMNTEAFF

j_gene: TRBJ2-1
d_gene: TRBD1
v_gene: TRBV7-9
abundance: -
CDR3nt: TGTGCCAGCGACTTGGGACAGGTGGTAAACAATGAGCAGTTCTTC
CDR3aa: CASDLGQVVNNEQFF

j_gene: TRBJ2-1
d_gene: -
v_gene: TRBV12-5
abundance: -
CDR3nt: TGTGCTAGTGGTTTGGTAATCCCCCGCGCGGAGAGCTCCTACAATGAGCAGTTCTTC
CDR3aa: CASGLVIPRAESSYNEQFF

j_gene: TRBJ2-5
d_gene: TRBD1
v_gene: TRBV18
abundance: -
CDR3nt: TGTGCCAGCTCACCGTCGGGACAGGGACGGATCTTAGAGACCCAGTACTTC
CDR3aa: CASSPSGQGRILETQYF

j_gene: TRBJ1-2
d_gene: -
v_gene: TRBV19
abundance: -
CDR3nt: TGTGCCAGTAGTAAGGGGGACCGTGGTGCCTTC
CDR3aa: CASSKGDRGAF

j_gene: TRBJ2-1
d_gene: TRBD2
v_gene: TRBV7-2
abundance: -
CDR3nt: TGTGCCAGCAGCCCCGGGACTACCCAGTTCTTC
CDR3aa: CASSPGTTQFF

j_gene: TRBJ2-7
d_gene: -
v_gene: TRBV5-5
abundance: -
CDR3nt: TGTGCCAGCAGCTTGGTGGACAGATCCTACGAGCAGTACTTC
CDR3aa: CASSLVDRSYEQYF

j_gene: TRBJ2-7
d_gene: TRBD2
v_gene: TRBV7-2
abundance: -
CDR3nt: TGTGCCAGCAGCTCCTTTAGCGGGGCCAGCACCTTATCCTACGAGCAGTACTTC
CDR3aa: CASSSFSGASTLSYEQYF

j_gene: TRBJ1-2
d_gene: -
v_gene: TRBV2
abundance: -
CDR3nt: TGTGCCAGCTCCCCCGGGACTACATATGGCTACACCTTC
CDR3aa: CASSPGTTYGYTF

j_gene: TRBJ2-7
d_gene: TRBD1
v_gene: TRBV9
abundance: -
CDR3nt: TGTGCCAGCAGCCCGGGACAGGCCATCCCCTACGAGCAGTACTTC
CDR3aa: CASSPGQAIPYEQYF

j_gene: TRBJ1-4
d_gene: TRBD1
v_gene: TRBV5-1
abundance: -
CDR3nt: TGCGCCAGCAGCGGTGACAGGGAGAATGAAAAACTGTTTTTT
CDR3aa: CASSGDRENEKLFF

j_gene: TRBJ2-7
d_gene: -
v_gene: TRBV27
abundance: -
CDR3nt: TGTGCCAGCAGGAGGCAGGGTCCCTACGAGCAGTACTTC
CDR3aa: CASRRQGPYEQYF

j_gene: TRBJ1-2
d_gene: -
v_gene: TRBV19
abundance: few
CDR3nt: TGTGCCAGTAGTGTGGCAGGAGGCTACACCTTC
CDR3aa: CASSVAGGYTF

j_gene: TRBJ2-5
d_gene: TRBD2
v_gene: TRBV5-5
abundance: -
CDR3nt: TGTGCCAGCAGCTATAGGACTAGCGGGGGACACTGCTACTTC
CDR3aa: CASSYRTSGGHCYF

j_gene: TRBJ2-7
d_gene: TRBD2
v_gene: TRBV2
abundance: -
CDR3nt: TGTGCCAGCAGTGAGGTACTAGCGAGCTACAGATACGAGCAGTACTTC
CDR3aa: CASSEVLASYRYEQYF

j_gene: TRBJ2-4
d_gene: TRBD1
v_gene: TRBV13
abundance: -
CDR3nt: TGTGCCAGCAGCTCCCGACAGGGCAAGGACATTCAGTACTTC
CDR3aa: CASSSRQGKDIQYF

j_gene: TRBJ2-7
d_gene: TRBD2
v_gene: TRBV4-3
abundance: -
CDR3nt: TGCGCCAGCAGCCAAGGAGGGAGGGCGGATGAGCAGTACTTC
CDR3aa: CASSQGGRADEQYF

j_gene: TRBJ2-7
d_gene: TRBD2
v_gene: TRBV19
abundance: -
CDR3nt: TGTGCCAGTAGTAACTCCCCTAGCGGGAGGGTCTACGAGCAGTACTTC
CDR3aa: CASSNSPSGRVYEQYF

j_gene: TRBJ2-1
d_gene: TRBD2
v_gene: TRBV4-3
abundance: -
CDR3nt: TGCGCCAGCAGCCAAGATCCTAGCGGGACGAAGAATGAGCAGTTCTTC
CDR3aa: CASSQDPSGTKNEQFF

j_gene: TRBJ2-1
d_gene: -
v_gene: TRBV5-4
abundance: -
CDR3nt: TGTGCCAGCAGCCGAACTTACAATGAGCAGTTCTTC
CDR3aa: CASSRTYNEQFF

j_gene: TRBJ1-4
d_gene: -
v_gene: TRBV27
abundance: -
CDR3nt: TGTGCCAGCAGTTCAAAGGGAGCAACTAATGAAAAACTGTTTTTT
CDR3aa: CASSSKGATNEKLFF

j_gene: TRBJ2-1
d_gene: -
v_gene: TRBV6-5
abundance: -
CDR3nt: TGTGCCAGCAGTTACTCAGGGGTAATTAGCAATGAGCAGTTCTTC
CDR3aa: CASSYSGVISNEQFF

j_gene: TRBJ1-4
d_gene: -
v_gene: TRBV5-1
abundance: -
CDR3nt: TGCGCCAGCAGCTTCGCCCCGGGGGTAGAAAAACTGTTTTTT
CDR3aa: CASSFAPGVEKLFF

j_gene: TRBJ2-7
d_gene: TRBD2
v_gene: TRBV11-2
abundance: once
CDR3nt: TGTGCCAGCAGCTTGGCCAGCGGGAGGACTTACTACGAGCAGTACTTC
CDR3aa: CASSLASGRTYYEQYF

j_gene: TRBJ2-5
d_gene: TRBD1
v_gene: TRBV7-9
abundance: few
CDR3nt: TGTGCCAGCAGACCGCCTGAGACAGGGGTTGGGGAGACCCAGTACTTC
CDR3aa: CASRPPETGVGETQYF

j_gene: TRBJ1-1
d_gene: -
v_gene: TRBV9
abundance: -
CDR3nt: TGTGCCAGCAGCGTGGATGACAGTGGCCGGACTGAAGCTTTCTTT
CDR3aa: CASSVDDSGRTEAFF

j_gene: TRBJ1-6
d_gene: -
v_gene: TRBV2
abundance: -
CDR3nt: TGTGCCAGCAGTCCGACAGCAAGCTCCTATAATTCACCCCTCCACTTT
CDR3aa: CASSPTASSYNSPLHF

j_gene: TRBJ2-1
d_gene: TRBD2
v_gene: TRBV9
abundance: -
CDR3nt: TGTGCCAGCGGGAGGCGGGAGTTTGAGCAGTTCTTC
CDR3aa: CASGRREFEQFF

j_gene: TRBJ1-1
d_gene: TRBD1
v_gene: TRBV18
abundance: -
CDR3nt: TGTGCCAGCTCGCCCGGAGGAACAGGGGGGGAAACTGAAGCTTTCTTT
CDR3aa: CASSPGGTGGETEAFF

j_gene: TRBJ2-1
d_gene: TRBD2
v_gene: TRBV14
abundance: few
CDR3nt: TGTGCCAGCAGCCATCTAGCCGGAATAGCGGGAGGGAACTACAATGAGCAGTTCTTC
CDR3aa: CASSHLAGIAGGNYNEQFF

j_gene: TRBJ1-2
d_gene: TRBD1
v_gene: TRBV7-9
abundance: -
CDR3nt: TGTGCCAGCAGCTTTGCACCGGGACAGGGGGCGAATGGCTACACCTTC
CDR3aa: CASSFAPGQGANGYTF

j_gene: TRBJ2-3
d_gene: TRBD2
v_gene: TRBV27
abundance: -
CDR3nt: TGTGCCAGCACGATTGGGACTAGCGGGAGTACAGATACGCAGTATTTT
CDR3aa: CASTIGTSGSTDTQYF

j_gene: TRBJ2-1
d_gene: TRBD2
v_gene: TRBV27
abundance: -
CDR3nt: TGTGCCAGCAGTTTCAGGACTAGCGGGGGGGCGTCCAATGAGCAGTTCTTC
CDR3aa: CASSFRTSGGASNEQFF

j_gene: TRBJ2-7
d_gene: TRBD2
v_gene: TRBV5-4
abundance: many
CDR3nt: TGTGCCAGCCGGGTCGGGGGGAAAAACGAGCAGTACTTC
CDR3aa: CASRVGGKNEQYF

j_gene: TRBJ2-2
d_gene: TRBD1
v_gene: TRBV10-3
abundance: once
CDR3nt: TGTGCCATCAGTGGACAGGGGGCGCCGAACACCGGGGAGCTGTTTTTT
CDR3aa: CAISGQGAPNTGELFF

j_gene: TRBJ1-1
d_gene: -
v_gene: TRBV7-8
abundance: -
CDR3nt: TGTGCCAGCAGCTTACGGGGTACCACTGAAGCTTTCTTT
CDR3aa: CASSLRGTTEAFF

j_gene: TRBJ1-1
d_gene: -
v_gene: TRBV29-1
abundance: few
CDR3nt: TGCAGCGTTGTGGGCACAGGGCGCACTGAAGCTTTCTTT
CDR3aa: CSVVGTGRTEAFF

j_gene: TRBJ2-2
d_gene: TRBD1
v_gene: TRBV9
abundance: -
CDR3nt: TGTGCCAGCAGCGTCTTCGGGACAGGAGGCCCTACCGGGGAGCTGTTTTTT
CDR3aa: CASSVFGTGGPTGELFF

j_gene: TRBJ2-5
d_gene: -
v_gene: TRBV28
abundance: -
CDR3nt: TGTGCCACCCGACGGGAAACCCAGCAGCGAGAGACCCAGTACTTC
CDR3aa: CATRRETQQRETQYF

j_gene: TRBJ2-2
d_gene: TRBD1
v_gene: TRBV9
abundance: -
CDR3nt: TGTGCCAGCAGCGAAGGGCTCCGGACAGGGGGCTTAGCGGGTCCTACCGGGGAGCTGTTTTTT
CDR3aa: CASSEGLRTGGLAGPTGELFF

j_gene: TRBJ1-1
d_gene: TRBD1
v_gene: TRBV20-1
abundance: few
CDR3nt: TGCAGTGCTAGAGGACAGGGAGCTTTCTTT
CDR3aa: CSARGQGAFF

j_gene: TRBJ1-2
d_gene: -
v_gene: TRBV28
abundance: -
CDR3nt: TGTGCCAGCAGTTCCCAGGGGTTCGGCTACACCTTC
CDR3aa: CASSSQGFGYTF